The source of this TCR beta chain is a study of T-cell reconstitution after alpha-beta-depleted transplantation in children. Points from the study as a whole: Surviving recipient T cells and thymic progenitors accounted for the high day-60 TCRbeta diversity observed in some patients. Expanded graft clones, several hundred of them, were reportedly the source of alpha-beta T cells about two months after transplant.

For this clonotype: What it binds is not known.

Construction of the TCRbeta library involved unique molecular identifiers. Via MiXCR, TCRdb re-called the PCR reads, giving one row per CDR3 protein. Altogether around 580,000 distinct CDR3 sequences are present, about a quarter being singletons, with the ten largest covering around a third. Germline assignment: CDR1 MNHEY and CDR2 SVGEGT. This CDR3 region has 15 residues. V lost 6 bases and J 7 bases, leaving 19 bases between the germline ends. The clonotype was recovered from a boy in the first two years of life with Wiskott-Aldrich syndrome, due to receive a stem cell transplant. This chain connects TRBV6-2 or TRBV6-3 to TRBJ2-4; D ambiguous. The sequences come from PBMCs, collected before TCRalphabeta/CD19-depleted stem cell transplant. For the CDR3, the DNA is TGTGCCAGCAGCCTTTCAAGGGTCATGGACAACATTCAGTACTTC. Translated: CASSLSRVMDNIQYF.